The source of this T cell receptor (beta chain) is a study of OX40 agonist ivuxolimab in advanced cancers. Profiled with immunoSEQ multiplex PCR; TCRdb holds only in-frame clones, not every one. The sample carries roughly 80,000 clones, approximately 85% recorded once. This clone was counted ten times or more. The CDR3 extends over 14 amino acids. V was trimmed by 0 bases and J by 14 bases, leaving 17 bases between them. Germline values: CDR1 GTSNPN, CDR2 SVGIG (reference sequence). The receptor's source is an adult with an advanced solid tumor such as melanoma, head and neck, liver or kidney cancer. The chain couples TRBV30 to TRBJ1-6, with D tentatively TRBD1 (5 bases). The sample here was CD4+ or CD8+ T cells sorted from blood, taken in a trial of the OX40 agonist ivuxolimab. The CDR3 nucleotides read TGTGCCTGGAGTGTAAGTGGGGGACCTGGGACCCTCCACTTT. It encodes CAWSVSGGPGTLHF.